This T cell receptor (beta chain) was captured by sequencing in a study of T-cell reconstitution after alpha-beta-depleted transplantation in children. Whole-study findings and limits: Reportedly, alpha-beta T cells present about two months post-transplant originated from several hundred expanded clones of graft origin. By one year post-transplant, T-cell counts and diversity largely arose from T cells that were newly produced.

Worth noting for this clonotype: What it binds is not known.

TCRbeta library preparation incorporated unique molecular identifiers. TCRdb itself ran the PCR reads through MiXCR, one entry per CDR3 protein. This table holds about 240,000 distinct CDR3 sequences, about 25% found once. The V gene end was trimmed by 4 bases and the J gene end by 8 bases; junction bases not matched to a gene: 14. In germline, CDR1 is DFQATT, CDR2 SNEGSKA (reference sequence). This CDR3 contains 15 residues. V gene TRBV20-1 combines with J gene TRBJ2-1; TRBD2 matches at 7 bases. Here the sequenced sample was PBMCs, taken before TCRalphabeta/CD19-depleted stem cell transplant. This sequence was found in a girl aged 2 to 9 with Fanconi anemia, due to receive a stem cell transplant. The CDR3 sequence is CSATLAGRGIDEQFF. The CDR3 DNA follows: TGCAGTGCTACCCTCGCCGGGCGGGGGATAGATGAGCAGTTCTTC.